This is a list of T cell receptor beta chains from one sample in a study of CD8 T cells in Susac syndrome. Each CDR3 protein is one row after TCRdb ran MiXCR on the immunoSEQ multiplex PCR reads. Of 150,000 to 160,000 distinct CDR3 sequences detected, 90% to 95% appear once; the ten largest clones hold 0.15% to 0.2%. Sequencing used CD4+ T cells from PBMCs. Receptors were obtained from a human donor with Susac syndrome. Each CDR3 is given with its conserved first and last residue. The D gene is left open where the match is weak. Size tells how often a clone was seen (once, few, many) or the class of an expanded clone, and some rows leave it out.

.	.	TRBV12-5	TRBJ2-5	CASGRLGSIQETQYF	TGTGCTAGTGGCCGCCTGGGGTCCATCCAAGAGACCCAGTACTTC
.	TRBD1	TRBV25-1	TRBJ2-3	CASGGQGAADTQYF	TGTGCCAGCGGGGGACAGGGGGCCGCAGATACGCAGTATTTT
.	TRBD1	TRBV9	TRBJ2-5	CASSLTIGQGVGETQYF	TGTGCCAGCAGCCTAACCATTGGACAGGGGGTAGGAGAGACCCAGTACTTC
once	TRBD1	TRBV2	TRBJ1-1	CASSEGQGLNTEAFF	TGTGCCAGCAGTGAGGGACAGGGATTGAACACTGAAGCTTTCTTT
.	.	TRBV25-1	TRBJ2-6	CASSDPGANVLTF	TGTGCCAGCAGTGATCCTGGGGCCAACGTCCTGACTTTC
.	.	TRBV15	TRBJ2-7	CATSKDRNYEQYF	TGTGCCACCAGCAAGGACAGAAACTACGAGCAGTACTTC
.	TRBD2	TRBV20-1	TRBJ2-5	CSAIGSTSVVSEETQYF	TGCAGTGCTATAGGGTCGACTAGCGTTGTGTCTGAGGAGACCCAGTACTTC
.	.	TRBV28	TRBJ1-6	CASTTGPVLHF	TGTGCCAGCACCACCGGCCCAGTCCTCCACTTT
.	.	TRBV25-1	TRBJ1-2	CGPGGSGYGYTF	TGTGGGCCGGGGGGGAGCGGCTATGGCTACACCTTC
.	.	TRBV7-9	TRBJ2-2	CASSLVVGANTGELFF	TGTGCCAGCAGCTTAGTCGTGGGGGCGAACACCGGGGAGCTGTTTTTT
.	TRBD2	TRBV5-4	TRBJ2-7	CASSSPSGDVYEQYF	TGTGCCAGCAGCTCCCCAAGCGGGGACGTCTACGAGCAGTACTTC
.	.	TRBV20-1	TRBJ2-7	CSPFEATGLYEQYF	TGCAGTCCATTTGAGGCGACAGGATTATACGAGCAGTACTTC
.	TRBD1	TRBV6-5	TRBJ1-2	CASRSDRGGNYGYTF	TGTGCCAGCAGATCGGACAGGGGTGGGAACTATGGCTACACCTTC
once	.	TRBV18	TRBJ2-2	CASSQQGLTGELFF	TGTGCCAGCTCACAACAGGGACTCACCGGGGAGCTGTTTTTT
.	TRBD2	TRBV7-8	TRBJ2-6	CASSSTSGGPGANVLTF	TGTGCCAGCAGCTCGACTAGCGGGGGGCCTGGGGCCAACGTCCTGACTTTC
.	.	TRBV7-8	TRBJ2-7	CASSLAGTDYEQYF	TGTGCCAGCAGCTTAGCCGGGACGGATTACGAGCAGTACTTC
once	.	TRBV7-3	TRBJ1-2	CASRNYGYTF	TGTGCCAGCAGGAACTATGGCTACACCTTC
.	.	TRBV6-4	TRBJ2-3	CASSDSWGDTQYF	TGTGCCAGCAGTGACTCTTGGGGAGATACGCAGTATTTT
.	.	TRBV7-2	TRBJ1-5	CASSERRDQPQHF	TGTGCCAGCAGCGAGCGGAGGGATCAGCCCCAGCATTTT
.	TRBD2	TRBV2	TRBJ2-5	CASSGGGGRETQYF	TGTGCCAGCAGTGGGGGGGGAGGTCGGGAGACCCAGTACTTC
.	.	TRBV15	TRBJ2-3	CATSKMGTDTQYF	TGTGCCACCAGCAAGATGGGCACAGATACGCAGTATTTT
.	TRBD1	TRBV5-4	TRBJ1-1	CASSVRTGGRRSNTEAFF	TGTGCCAGCAGCGTACGGACAGGGGGCCGTAGATCGAACACTGAAGCTTTCTTT
.	TRBD1	TRBV7-2	TRBJ1-2	CASSPSQGALRGYTF	TGTGCCAGCAGCCCTAGCCAGGGGGCGCTTCGTGGCTACACCTTC
.	.	TRBV7-8	TRBJ2-5	CASSLVRGEETQYF	TGTGCCAGCAGCTTAGTACGGGGAGAGGAGACCCAGTACTTC
.	TRBD1	TRBV30	TRBJ1-2	CARKGGGNYGYTF	TGTGCCCGCAAGGGAGGGGGCAACTATGGCTACACCTTC
.	.	TRBV29-1	TRBJ2-7	CSVGQAVFEQYF	TGCAGCGTTGGGCAAGCTGTTTTCGAGCAGTACTTC
.	.	TRBV6-5	TRBJ2-6	CASSYSGREGLSGANVLTF	TGTGCCAGCAGTTACTCGGGGCGCGAGGGTCTCTCTGGGGCCAACGTCCTGACTTTC
.	.	TRBV20-1	TRBJ1-1	CSAGQSRTEAFF	TGCAGTGCTGGACAGTCTAGGACTGAAGCTTTCTTT
.	TRBD1	TRBV27	TRBJ2-3	CASSPRRDRGLPDTQYF	TGTGCCAGCAGTCCTCGGCGGGACAGGGGGCTCCCAGATACGCAGTATTTT